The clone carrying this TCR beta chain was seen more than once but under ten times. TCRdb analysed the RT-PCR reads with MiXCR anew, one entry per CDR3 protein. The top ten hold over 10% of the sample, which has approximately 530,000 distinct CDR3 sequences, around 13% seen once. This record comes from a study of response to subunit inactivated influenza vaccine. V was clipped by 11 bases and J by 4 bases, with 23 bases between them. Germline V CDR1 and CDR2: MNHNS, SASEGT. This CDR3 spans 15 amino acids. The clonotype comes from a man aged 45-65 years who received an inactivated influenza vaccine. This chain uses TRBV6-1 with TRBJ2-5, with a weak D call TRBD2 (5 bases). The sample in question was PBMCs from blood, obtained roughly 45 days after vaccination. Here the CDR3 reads CAGSPGMGRAETQYF. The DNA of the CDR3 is TGTGCCGGATCCCCCGGGATGGGGAGAGCAGAGACCCAGTACTTC.